Presented here are 25 T cell receptor beta chains from one specimen sequenced in a study of metastatic and nonmetastatic thyroid tumors. TCRdb reassembled clones from the PCR reads with MiXCR. The sample shows roughly 15,000 clones, 20% to 30% of them seen only once. Patients underwent thyroid surgery, and none had received any treatment before it. Material: tumor tissue. The receptors were gathered from a female donor with papillary thyroid cancer or a benign thyroid nodule (not recorded which). Some clones in this sample may be carry-over from other donors' samples.

This clone counts as medium-sized (0.01 to 0.1%). V gene TRBV6-1 combines with J gene TRBJ2-1; 9 bases agree with TRBD1. The CDR3 runs to 15 residues. Germline-derived CDR1 and CDR2 are MNHNS and SASEGT. V trimming: 5 bases; J trimming: 4 bases; junction bases outside the gene matches: 6. The CDR3 bases are TGTGCCAGCAGTTCACGGGACAGGGTTTACAATGAGCAGTTCTTC. This sequence encodes CASSSRDRVYNEQFF.

This clone has just a few counts. This chain joins TRBV10-1 and TRBJ2-1; 9 bases agree with TRBD2. The CDR3 runs to 14 residues. Looked up from germline, CDR1 is WNHNN and CDR2 is SYGVQD (reference sequence). After removal of 5 bases from V and 12 bases from J, the junction contained 11 bases not matched to a gene. This CDR3 reads CASSPSSEREVQFF. CDR3 coding DNA: TGCGCCAGCAGTCCCTCCTCGGAGCGGGAGGTGCAGTTCTTC.

The rearrangement joins TRBV12-3 or TRBV12-4 to TRBJ2-7; 8 bases match TRBD2. The CDR3 sequence is 15 residues long. Losses at the gene ends were 3 bases for V and 0 bases for J; bases not matched to a gene: 4. CDR3 residues: CASSFGTRSSYEQYF. CDR3 DNA: TGTGCCAGCAGTTTCGGGACTAGGAGCTCCTACGAGCAGTACTTC.

This clone ranks as medium-sized. V gene TRBV6-1 combines with J gene TRBJ2-7; 9 bases match TRBD2. The CDR3 has 16 residues. V lost 5 bases, J lost 1 base, and 9 bases stayed unmatched. Germline values: CDR1 MNHNS, CDR2 SASEGT. The chain's CDR3 is CASSRLGREGSYEQYF. The CDR3 DNA reads TGTGCCAGCAGTCGATTGGGGCGGGAGGGGTCCTACGAGCAGTACTTC.

This clone has a count of ten or more. The chain has TRBV6-1 and TRBJ1-5; D gene unclear. With 5 bases removed from V and 4 bases from J, the gap between germline ends came to 12 bases. Germline V lookup: CDR1 MNHNS, CDR2 SASEGT. The CDR3 totals 14 residues. The CDR3 DNA sequence: TGTGCCAGCAGTCACAGTGGGCTTAATCAGCCCCAGCATTTT. It specifies CASSHSGLNQPQHF.

J is TRBJ1-1 and V is TRBV20-1, with D perhaps matching TRBD1 (6 bases). CDR3 length equals 12 residues. The germline CDR1 and CDR2 sequences are DFQATT and SNEGSKA (reference sequence). Deletions cut 5 bases from V and 4 bases from J, with 11 bases between. CDR3 amino acids: CSAGGLSTEAFF. The CDR3 DNA is TGCAGTGCTGGGGGGCTGAGCACTGAAGCTTTCTTT.

Sample share makes this clone medium-sized. The chain is built from TRBV2 and TRBJ2-7; tentative D call: TRBD2 (5 bases). V gave up 7 bases and J gave up 5 bases, with 6 bases separating them. CDR1 and CDR2 (germline): SNHLY, FYNNEI. This CDR3 is built from 10 residues. The CDR3 reads CASTGNEQYF. The CDR3 DNA reads TGTGCCAGCACCGGGAACGAGCAGTACTTC.

This chain joins TRBV11-2 and TRBJ2-2; 11 bases fit TRBD1. Germline trimming cut 4 bases from V and 7 bases from J; bases unmatched to any gene: 5. Germline lookup yields CDR1 SGHAT and CDR2 FQNNGV. The CDR3 has 15 residues. For the CDR3, the DNA is TGTGCCAGCAGCTCCCCGGGACAGGGGGTCGGGGAGCTGTTTTTT. It translates to CASSSPGQGVGELFF.

This clone is classed as large. This sequence joins TRBV3-1 and TRBJ2-7; D ambiguous. The CDR3 spans 19 residues. V lost 1 base to trimming and J lost 0 bases, with 22 bases between them. Germline CDR1 LGHDT, CDR2 YNNKEL (reference sequence). CDR3 amino acids: CASSQVRSRLAAYSYEQYF. CDR3 DNA sequence: TGTGCCAGCAGCCAAGTACGATCGCGGTTAGCTGCGTACTCCTACGAGCAGTACTTC.

This clone was observed at least ten times. V is TRBV4-1 and J is TRBJ2-7; D is undetermined. The CDR3 has 15 residues. Trimming removed 3 bases at V and 4 bases at J, with 16 bases between. Germline CDR1 reads MGHRA; CDR2 reads YSYEKL. For the CDR3, the DNA is TGCGCCAGCAGCCAGCTCACAAACAACCATTACGAGCAGTACTTC. Protein sequence: CASSQLTNNHYEQYF.

In this sample, this clone turned up many times. CDR3 coding DNA: TGTGCCAGCAGTTACCTATCCGGGGATGGCTACACCTTC. It specifies CASSYLSGDGYTF. The rearrangement uses TRBV6-6 and TRBJ1-2, with D uncertain. CDR3 length: 13 residues. V was clipped by 2 bases and J by 6 bases, with 10 bases between them. In germline, CDR1 is MNHNY, CDR2 SVGAGI (reference sequence).

This chain connects TRBV6-1 to TRBJ2-7, with 9 bases that match TRBD1. With 0 bases clipped from V and 3 bases from J, the junction kept 3 bases outside the gene matches. Looked up from germline, CDR1 is MNHNS and CDR2 is SASEGT. This CDR3 contains 15 residues. The CDR3 sequence is CASSEAETGGYEQYF. The CDR3 coding sequence is TGTGCCAGCAGTGAAGCCGAGACAGGGGGCTACGAGCAGTACTTC.

This clone was detected many times. The chain joins TRBV11-2 to TRBJ2-6, with a weak D call TRBD1 (6 bases). V dropped 2 bases and J dropped 0 bases, with 8 bases sitting between them. The CDR3 extends over 16 amino acids. The germline CDR1 and CDR2 sequences are SGHAT and FQNNGV. The CDR3, as DNA: TGTGCCAGCAGCTTATACAGGGACTCTGGGGCCAACGTCCTGACTTTC. Residues: CASSLYRDSGANVLTF. The full variable domain, with the rest looked up from reference TRBV11-2 and TRBJ2-6, is EAGVAQSPRYKIIEKRQSVAFWCNPISGHATLYWYQQILGQGPKLLIQFQNNGVVDDSQLPKDRFSAERLKGVDSTLKIQPAKLEDSAVYLCASSLYRDSGANVLTFGAGSRLTVL.

This clone came up a few times. V and J are TRBV6-1 and TRBJ1-4; 8 nucleotides agree with TRBD1. CDR1 and CDR2 from the germline V gene are MNHNS and SASEGT. The CDR3 is 13 amino acids. This chain's CDR3 is CVSSGGSNEKLFF. CDR3 DNA sequence: TGTGTCAGTTCAGGGGGCTCGAATGAAAAACTGTTTTTT.

A note on this clone: The junction shows a germline mismatch at one end, possibly a read error. Other DNA sequences in the sample encode the same CDR3. The CDR3 DNA sequence: TGTGCCAGCAGCCAAGAGGGACAGTACCAAGAGACGCAGTACTTC. It encodes CASSQEGQYQETQYF. The chain is built from TRBV14 and TRBJ2-5; the match to TRBD1 covers 7 bases. Germline V gene lookup returns CDR1 SGHDN and CDR2 FVKESK. CDR3 length: 15 amino acids.

This clone was counted many times. V gene TRBV29-1 combines with J gene TRBJ2-1; 12 positions match TRBD2. Germline assignment: CDR1 SQVTM and CDR2 ANQGSEA. The CDR3 is made up of 12 amino acids. V lost 0 bases to trimming and J lost 13 bases; unmatched junction nucleotides: 1. CDR3 amino acids: CSVEELAGGQFF. CDR3 nucleotide sequence: TGCAGCGTTGAAGAACTAGCGGGAGGTCAGTTCTTC.

This clone is termed medium-sized. The rearrangement links TRBV5-1 to TRBJ2-7; the match to TRBD1 covers 9 bases. CDR1 and CDR2 from the germline V gene are SGHRS and YFSETQ. The length of the CDR3 is 15 residues. The V segment lost 7 bases and the J segment 3 bases; nucleotides outside the gene matches: 11. CDR3 in amino acids: CASGEFPGQGYEQYF. The CDR3 DNA reads TGCGCCAGCGGTGAATTTCCGGGACAGGGCTACGAGCAGTACTTC.

V and J are TRBV20-1 and TRBJ2-1, with TRBD1 matching 9 bases. The J segment lost 8 bases and the V segment lost 5 bases, leaving 7 bases of the junction unmatched. Germline CDR1 reads DFQATT; CDR2 reads SNEGSKA (reference sequence). The CDR3 loop spans 13 amino acids. The CDR3 DNA sequence: TGCAGTGCTCGGGACAGGGAACGGTATGAGCAGTTCTTC. This encodes CSARDRERYEQFF.

This clone was seen many times. Other nucleotide sequences from this sample produce the same CDR3. The V gene is TRBV9, the J gene TRBJ2-1; D unclear. Germline V gene sequence: CDR1 SGDLS, CDR2 YYNGEE. The germline V and J ends were trimmed by 0 bases and 4 bases, with 11 bases remaining between them. The CDR3 is 15 amino acids. CDR3: CASSVASDPYNEQFF. The CDR3 nucleotides are TGTGCCAGCAGCGTAGCGAGTGACCCATACAATGAGCAGTTCTTC.

The sample holds many counts of this clone. CDR3 DNA sequence: TGTGCCAGCAGCTTCCTACCCCGGGACTATGACACCGGGGAGCTGTTTTTT. Translating it yields CASSFLPRDYDTGELFF. The genes are TRBV9 and TRBJ2-2; 7 bases fit TRBD2. Germline CDR1 is SGDLS and CDR2 is YYNGEE. Germline trimming cut 4 bases from V and 3 bases from J; bases unmatched to any gene: 12. CDR3 length: 17 residues.

As to this clone: With a much larger clone just one base away, this may be a read error. This chain uses TRBV6-1 with TRBJ1-1, with 7 bases matching TRBD1. There are 13 residues in the CDR3. The V gene's germline CDR1 is MNHNS and CDR2 SASEGT. The CDR3 sequence is CAGSRDSGLEAFF. The DNA of the CDR3 is TGTGCCGGCAGTAGGGACAGCGGACTTGAAGCTTTCTTT.

Only a few counts were recorded for this clone. The V call is TRBV6-2 or TRBV6-3, the J call TRBJ1-2; 7 bases are a match to TRBD1. The CDR3 totals 14 residues. With 6 bases clipped from V and 14 bases from J, the junction kept 18 bases outside the gene matches. Germline V lookup: CDR1 MNHEY, CDR2 SVGEGT. The CDR3 bases are TGTGCCAGCAGGTTACCGGGACAGCCCTATGGCCAAACCTTC. As protein: CASRLPGQPYGQTF.

This clone was recorded many times. The rearrangement uses TRBV6-1 and TRBJ2-1; no definite D call. The CDR3 spans 14 residues. Germline values: CDR1 MNHNS, CDR2 SASEGT. V was cut by 3 bases and J by 6 bases, with 12 bases left in between. The CDR3 here is CASSDRAEPNEQFF. CDR3 in DNA: TGTGCCAGCAGTGATAGGGCAGAGCCCAATGAGCAGTTCTTC.

This sequence joins TRBV4-1 and TRBJ2-7, with D unclear. The CDR3 is 14 residues long. With 1 base removed from V and 2 bases from J, the gap between germline ends came to 9 bases. Germline-derived CDR1 and CDR2 are MGHRA and YSYEKL. For the CDR3, the DNA is TGCGCCAGCAGCCAAGGGGTAGCTGCCTACGAGCAGTACTTC. Its protein product is CASSQGVAAYEQYF.

This clone was picked up many times. The chain links TRBV20-1 to TRBJ1-5; TRBD1 matches 10 bases. Looked up from germline, CDR1 is DFQATT and CDR2 is SNEGSKA (reference sequence). After removal of 5 bases from V and 5 bases from J, the junction contained 12 bases not matched to a gene. The CDR3 covers 16 residues. The CDR3 coding sequence is TGCAGTGCTCCCGGGACAGGGGCCTCGGTCGATCAGCCCCAGCATTTT. Translation: CSAPGTGASVDQPQHF.